Only one count was recorded for the clone carrying this TCR beta chain. What it binds is unknown. Trimming cost V 4 bases and J 9 bases, with 13 bases left between them. Germline V lookup: CDR1 SGHKS, CDR2 YYEKEE (reference sequence). The CDR3 length is 12 residues. The entry originates in a study of blood T cells in healthy people across ages. Study outcomes and limitations: Donors of long life had a larger count of naive CD4+ cells and greater diversity than aged donors. Across the age range, TCR beta diversity per million T cells fell in a roughly linear way.

A sample-barcoded 5' primer and a J-beta primer mix were used in a second PCR of roughly 7 to 11 cycles. Paired-end reads containing CDR3 totaled no fewer than 2.5 million for each sample. One entry per CDR3 protein results from TCRdb running MiXCR on the 5' RACE reads. The data show about 970,000 distinct CDR3 sequences, just over 50% seen once. The clonotype comes from a woman aged 60-70 years in good health. The V gene is TRBV5-5, the J gene TRBJ1-1; possible D gene TRBD1, 5 bases. The sample comprised blood. The CDR3 loop is CASSPESGQAFF. The CDR3 DNA sequence: TGTGCCAGCAGCCCCGAATCGGGACAAGCTTTCTTT.